These 14 T cell receptor beta chains share one sample of origin, sequenced in a study of T-cell reconstitution after alpha-beta-depleted transplantation in children. The library targeted TCRbeta and was prepared with unique molecular identifiers. In TCRdb, the PCR reads were re-called with MiXCR into one record per CDR3 protein. The top ten clones hold approximately 1.1% of a sample with hundreds of thousands of distinct CDR3 sequences, approximately 16% of them seen once. Sequenced material: PBMCs from the stem cell graft donor, taken from the stem cell graft. All receptors come from a human donor who donated a stem cell graft to a child with acute myeloid leukemia.

As concerns this clonotype: A read error may account for a junction end that differs from germline. J is TRBJ2-2 and V is TRBV20-1, with TRBD1 as a possible D gene (6 bases). Germline CDR1 and CDR2: DFQATT and SNEGSKA (reference sequence). The CDR3 runs 16 residues. CDR3 loop: CCAPPHGGSNTGELFF. The CDR3 DNA reads TGCTGTGCCCCCCCCCATGGGGGCTCTAACACCGGGGAGCTGTTTTTT.

This clonotype was observed a handful of times. This rearrangement joins TRBV5-1 to TRBJ1-6, with TRBD1 matching over 9 bases. V was clipped by 4 bases and J by 6 bases; unmatched bases: 11. There are 17 residues in the CDR3. Germline CDR1 reads SGHRS; CDR2 reads YFSETQ. The CDR3: CASSEWTGDRSNSPLHF. CDR3 DNA: TGCGCCAGCAGCGAATGGACAGGGGATCGGAGTAATTCACCCCTCCACTTT.

The rearrangement joins TRBV5-1 to TRBJ1-2; D possibly corresponds to TRBD1 (5 bases). The CDR3 is 15 residues long. Trimming stripped 0 bases from V and 6 bases from J, with 15 bases between. CDR1 and CDR2 from the germline V gene are SGHRS and YFSETQ. CDR3 residues: CASSLAGGNPDGYTF. The CDR3 DNA is TGCGCCAGCAGCTTGGCCGGGGGGAATCCAGATGGCTACACCTTC.

This clonotype has a count of ten or more. The rearrangement links TRBV20-1 to TRBJ2-1; unclear D gene. Trimming shortened V by 0 bases and J by 1 base, and 13 bases separated the two germline ends. Germline V lookup: CDR1 DFQATT, CDR2 SNEGSKA (reference sequence). The CDR3 is 16 amino acids. The CDR3 DNA reads as TGCAGTGCTAGAGATCGGGCGCGAGGTTCCTACAATGAGCAGTTCTTC. Its protein is CSARDRARGSYNEQFF.

In its sample, this clonotype was seen many times. The chain has TRBV20-1 and TRBJ2-1; D possibly corresponds to TRBD2 (6 bases). Germline values: CDR1 DFQATT, CDR2 SNEGSKA (reference sequence). V was cut by 5 bases and J by 5 bases, with 13 bases left in between. The length of the CDR3 is 13 residues. CDR3 residues: CSADRGLNNEQFF. CDR3 sequence (DNA): TGCAGTGCTGATAGGGGACTCAACAATGAGCAGTTCTTC.

This clonotype was counted ten times or more. The rearrangement joins TRBV7-2 to TRBJ1-6, with D perhaps matching TRBD1 (5 bases). Trimming stripped 3 bases from V and 6 bases from J, with 12 bases between. This CDR3 spans 15 amino acids. From germline, CDR1 is SGHTA and CDR2 FQGNSA. The CDR3, as DNA: TGTGCCAGCAGCTTCCGGCGACAGTCTAATTCACCCCTCCACTTT. Translated: CASSFRRQSNSPLHF.

This clonotype was seen more than once but under ten times. The chain combines TRBV25-1 with TRBJ2-1, with 7 bases lining up with TRBD2. The CDR3 is 16 amino acids. The J segment lost 0 bases and the V segment lost 5 bases, leaving 7 bases of the junction unmatched. The germline gives CDR1 MGHDK, CDR2 SYGVNS. This CDR3 reads CASSSGGRSSYNEQFF. CDR3 nucleotide sequence: TGTGCCAGCAGTTCCGGCGGGAGAAGCTCCTACAATGAGCAGTTCTTC.

This clonotype was recorded a few times. The chain employs TRBV12-2 and TRBJ1-1. TRBV12-2 is shown as a pseudogene. The CDR3 totals 16 residues. CDR3 amino acids: CASRLRKAGLNTEAFF. The CDR3 region has the DNA TGTGCAAGTCGCCTAAGGAAGGCAGGGCTGAACACTGAAGCTTTCTTT.

In this sample, this clonotype turned up a few times. The chain couples TRBV29-1 to TRBJ2-5; 7 bases map to TRBD2. The CDR3 spans 15 residues. Germline loops: CDR1 SQVTM, CDR2 ANQGSEA. J gave up 3 bases and V 1 base, and 8 bases lay outside the gene matches. CDR3 loop: CSVEGLAAIKETQYF. DNA of the CDR3: TGCAGCGTTGAAGGGCTAGCGGCCATCAAAGAGACCCAGTACTTC.

This clonotype has at least ten counts. The chain couples TRBV6-1 to TRBJ1-5, with a tentative D call TRBD1 (5 bases). Trimming left V 6 bases short and J 2 bases short, with 14 bases between. Germline V CDR1 and CDR2: MNHNS, SASEGT. The CDR3 has 15 residues. The CDR3 sequence is CASRPRDWGNQPQHF. DNA of the CDR3: TGTGCCAGCAGACCCAGGGACTGGGGCAATCAGCCCCAGCATTTT.

This CDR3 reads CASSCAVSTEAFF. The CDR3 region has the DNA TGTGCCAGCAGTTGCGCCGTCAGCACTGAAGCTTTCTTT. V is TRBV6-5 and J is TRBJ1-1; no firm D call. V was trimmed by 4 bases and J by 4 bases, leaving 10 bases between them. Germline V gene data show CDR1 as MNHEY and CDR2 as SVGAGI. This CDR3 spans 13 amino acids.

Many counts were recorded for this clonotype. The chain is built from TRBV9 and TRBJ2-1; 11 bases match TRBD2. The CDR3 extends over 15 amino acids. CDR1 is SGDLS, CDR2 YYNGEE, per germline. V lost 3 bases and J lost 4; bases outside the gene matches: 3. CDR3 nucleotide sequence: TGTGCCAGCAGCGACGTAGCGGGGGGGTACAATGAGCAGTTCTTC. It codes for CASSDVAGGYNEQFF.

This clonotype was recorded many times. V is TRBV5-4 and J is TRBJ2-6, with D possibly being TRBD1 or TRBD2 (6 bases each). The CDR3 has 19 amino acids. Germline V gene lookup returns CDR1 SGHNT and CDR2 YYREEE (reference sequence). V was shortened by 1 base and J by 4 bases, with 21 bases between the two germline ends. DNA for the CDR3: TGTGCCAGCAGCTTGTTGTTCGGGGGCATAGAGTCCGGGGCCAACGTCCTGACTTTC. It yields the protein CASSLLFGGIESGANVLTF.

The chain carries TRBV11-3 and TRBJ2-7; the D is unclear. The CDR3 sequence is 14 residues long. V lost 2 bases and J 5 bases, leaving 13 bases between the germline ends. Per germline, CDR1 SGHNT and CDR2 YENEEA. For the CDR3, the DNA is TGTGCCAGCAGCTTAAGGGCCTCGGATGACGAGCAGTACTTC. Amino acids: CASSLRASDDEQYF.